Presented here are 26 T cell receptor beta chains from one specimen sequenced in a study of blood T cell repertoires in COVID-19. Sequenced by immunoSEQ multiplex PCR; TCRdb stores in-frame clones only, minus some. The sample shows roughly 280,000 clones, 75% to 90% of them seen only once. The specimen was peripheral blood. Source of these receptors: a man in his 60s who had recovered from COVID-19.

This sequence joins TRBV27 and TRBJ2-7; TRBD2 matches 7 bases. V lost 2 bases, J lost 3 bases, and 4 bases stayed unmatched. From germline, CDR1 is MNHEY and CDR2 SMNVEV (reference sequence). CDR3 length equals 14 residues. CDR3 residues: CASSLKASGYEQYF. The CDR3 coding sequence is TGTGCCAGCAGTTTAAAGGCTAGCGGCTACGAGCAGTACTTC.

This clone was found a few times. The gene calls are TRBV14 and TRBJ2-2, with D possibly TRBD1 on 5 matching bases. The V gene's germline CDR1 is SGHDN and CDR2 FVKESK. The V gene lost 1 base and the J gene lost 4 bases, with 16 bases spanning the gap. This CDR3 region has 17 residues. CDR3 protein: CASSQVRRVGFTGELFF. In nucleotides, the CDR3 is TGTGCCAGCAGCCAAGTCCGCAGGGTCGGTTTCACCGGGGAGCTGTTTTTT.

V is TRBV5-1 and J is TRBJ2-5; D call uncertain. V was shortened by 5 bases and J by 0 bases, with 11 bases between the two germline ends. The CDR3 has 14 amino acids. Germline V gene data show CDR1 as SGHRS and CDR2 as YFSETQ. CDR3 residues: CASRPGLYQETQYF. The CDR3 DNA follows: TGCGCCAGCAGGCCCGGGTTGTACCAAGAGACCCAGTACTTC.

The rearrangement uses TRBV9 and TRBJ2-5; D is perhaps TRBD2 (6 bases). In germline, CDR1 is SGDLS, CDR2 YYNGEE. The CDR3 loop spans 13 amino acids. Trimming left V 3 bases short and J 2 bases short, with 8 bases between. The CDR3, as DNA: TGTGCCAGCAGCGGGGGGGTTCAAGAGACCCAGTACTTC. Translating it yields CASSGGVQETQYF.

The rearrangement joins TRBV18 to TRBJ2-1, with D perhaps matching TRBD1 (5 bases). With 4 bases removed from V and 4 bases from J, the gap between germline ends came to 8 bases. Germline lookup yields CDR1 KGHSH and CDR2 LQKENI. The length of the CDR3 is 13 residues. The CDR3 sequence is CASSRQGYNEQFF. The CDR3, as DNA: TGTGCCAGCTCACGGCAGGGTTACAATGAGCAGTTCTTC.

This rearrangement joins TRBV29-1 to TRBJ2-1; 7 bases match TRBD2. Germline V CDR1 and CDR2: SQVTM, ANQGSEA. The CDR3 has 14 amino acids. J gave up 7 bases and V 3 bases, and 9 bases lay outside the gene matches. In nucleotides, the CDR3 is TGCAGCGTTGATATTGGGACTATCCCAAATGAGCAGTTCTTC. This gives the protein CSVDIGTIPNEQFF.

This clone showed up just once. The chain employs TRBV19 and TRBJ1-6; D may be TRBD1 (6 bases). Germline V lookup: CDR1 LNHDA, CDR2 SQIVND (reference sequence). This CDR3 is built from 16 residues. The V gene lost 4 bases and the J gene lost 0 bases, with 10 bases spanning the gap. The CDR3: CASSKRGSSYNSPLHF. CDR3 in DNA: TGTGCCAGTAGTAAGAGGGGGAGCTCCTATAATTCACCCCTCCACTTT. The full variable domain, completed using reference TRBV19 and TRBJ1-6, is DGGITQSPKYLFRKEGQNVTLSCEQNLNHDAMYWYRQDPGQGLRLIYYSQIVNDFQKGDIAEGYSVSREKKESFPLTVTSAQKNPTAFYLCASSKRGSSYNSPLHFGNGTRLTVT.

The chain joins TRBV28 to TRBJ2-2, with TRBD1 matching over 7 bases. The germline gives CDR1 MDHEN, CDR2 SYDVKM. Trimming removed 8 bases from V and 1 base from J; junction bases left unmatched: 4. The CDR3 spans 14 residues. CDR3 sequence (DNA): TGTGCCAGCTACTACAGGGGGAACACCGGGGAGCTGTTTTTT. This translates into CASYYRGNTGELFF. Supplemented by reference TRBV28 and TRBJ2-2, the full variable domain reads DVKVTQSSRYLVKRTGEKVFLECVQDMDHENMFWYRQDPGLGLRLIYFSYDVKMKEKGDIPEGYSVSREKKERFSLILESASTNQTSMYLCASYYRGNTGELFFGEGSRLTVL.

The rearrangement links TRBV18 to TRBJ2-7, with 8 nucleotides matching TRBD1. The CDR3 sequence is 16 residues long. After removal of 1 base from V and 6 bases from J, the junction contained 11 bases not matched to a gene. Per the germline V gene, CDR1 is KGHSH and CDR2 is LQKENI. The CDR3 region is CASSPLPGGGISEQYF. The CDR3, as DNA: TGTGCCAGCTCACCACTCCCAGGGGGCGGTATCAGCGAGCAGTACTTC.

This clone was seen more than once but under ten times. This chain joins TRBV7-8 and TRBJ1-5; D possibly corresponds to TRBD1 (6 bases). The V end was cut by 5 bases, the J end by 1 base, with 12 bases between. The CDR3 has 15 residues. CDR1 and CDR2 (germline): SGHVS, FQNEAQ. As DNA, the CDR3 is TGTGCCAGCAGCCCGAGGACAGCCAGCAATCAGCCCCAGCATTTT. It translates to CASSPRTASNQPQHF.

The sample holds a few counts of this clone. CDR3 coding DNA: TGCGCCAGCAGCCTAAACACCGGGGAGCTGTTTTTT. Translated: CASSLNTGELFF. This chain connects TRBV5-1 to TRBJ2-2; D gene uncertain. Germline CDR1 and CDR2: SGHRS and YFSETQ. This CDR3 is 12 amino acids long. V was clipped by 4 bases and J by 2 bases, with 3 bases between them.

V gene TRBV24-1 combines with J gene TRBJ2-1, with D perhaps TRBD2 (6 bases). In germline, CDR1 is KGHDR, CDR2 SFDVKD. The CDR3 is 15 amino acids. Trimming removed 5 bases at V and 2 bases at J, with 12 bases between. CDR3 in DNA: TGTGCCACCAGTGTGGGGGGTTCCGCCTACAATGAGCAGTTCTTC. It specifies CATSVGGSAYNEQFF.

The rearrangement links TRBV5-6 to TRBJ2-7, with 9 nucleotides matching TRBD1. The CDR3 is 15 residues long. Germline V gene sequence: CDR1 SGHDT, CDR2 YYEEEE. V was clipped by 5 bases and J by 3 bases; unmatched bases: 9. DNA of the CDR3: TGTGCCAGCAGTCCCGACAGGGGGATTATCTACGAGCAGTACTTC. Translation gives CASSPDRGIIYEQYF.

V usage is TRBV9 and J usage is TRBJ2-2; TRBD1 might be the D (5 bases). The CDR3 runs to 17 residues. V lost 0 bases, J lost 0 bases, and 12 bases lay in between. Per germline, CDR1 SGDLS and CDR2 YYNGEE. The CDR3 loop reads CASSVAQTAPNTGELFF. CDR3 bases: TGTGCCAGCAGCGTAGCCCAGACAGCACCGAACACCGGGGAGCTGTTTTTT.

This clone was recorded once. CDR3 nucleotide sequence: TGTGCCAGCAGCGGGACAGCCGTTGGTCAGCCCCAGCATTTT. This codes for CASSGTAVGQPQHF. The chain combines TRBV6-5 with TRBJ1-5; 7 bases map to TRBD1. The CDR3 spans 14 residues. V dropped 6 bases and J dropped 6; count of bases not matched to a gene: 8. Germline lookup yields CDR1 MNHEY and CDR2 SVGAGI.

This chain uses TRBV3-1 (or the pseudogene TRBV3-2) with TRBJ1-2; TRBD1 agrees at 9 bases. Unmatched junction bases numbered 7, after V lost 4 bases and J lost 7 bases. This CDR3 comprises 14 residues. Germline CDR1 LGHDT, CDR2 YNNKEL (reference sequence). The CDR3 DNA follows: TGTGCCAGCAGCCCCCGGGACAGGGTACGTGGCTACACCTTC. Its protein is CASSPRDRVRGYTF.

The chain links TRBV3-1 (or the pseudogene TRBV3-2) to TRBJ2-3, with D maybe TRBD1 (6 bases). This CDR3 contains 16 residues. Germline values: CDR1 LGHDT, CDR2 YNNKEL (reference sequence). V shed 4 bases and J shed 1 base, with 15 bases lying between them. CDR3 sequence: CASSRAQGTGTDTQYF. Here the CDR3 DNA reads TGTGCCAGCAGCCGAGCCCAGGGGACCGGCACAGATACGCAGTATTTT.

This chain connects TRBV5-1 to TRBJ2-2; D gene ambiguous. Trimming left V 5 bases short and J 2 bases short, with 10 bases between. This CDR3 contains 14 residues. CDR1 and CDR2 (germline): SGHRS, YFSETQ. The CDR3 DNA sequence: TGCGCCAGCAGTCAGACTCATAACACCGGGGAGCTGTTTTTT. This gives the protein CASSQTHNTGELFF.

This rearrangement joins TRBV20-1 to TRBJ1-4; D not resolved. Per germline, CDR1 DFQATT and CDR2 SNEGSKA (reference sequence). This CDR3 is 11 amino acids long. The V end lost 7 bases, the J end lost 8 bases, and 11 bases lay between the germline ends. CDR3 amino acids: CSVYLGEKLFF. CDR3 sequence (DNA): TGCAGTGTATATCTCGGGGAAAAACTGTTTTTT.

In this sample, this clone turned up a few times. The V gene is TRBV24-1, the J gene TRBJ2-3, with D unresolved. This CDR3 spans 12 amino acids. Germline CDR1 and CDR2: KGHDR and SFDVKD. Trimming left V 9 bases short and J 2 bases short, with 8 bases between. Here the CDR3 DNA reads TGTGCCACCGCAGGATCCACAGATACGCAGTATTTT. Translating it yields CATAGSTDTQYF.

V is TRBV5-4 and J is TRBJ1-4; 9 nucleotides align to TRBD1. There are 16 residues in the CDR3. CDR1 is SGHNT and CDR2 is YYREEE in the germline V gene (reference sequence). With 4 bases clipped from V and 2 bases from J, the junction kept 6 bases outside the gene matches. CDR3 residues: CASSRQGGRTNEKLFF. In DNA form, the CDR3 reads TGTGCCAGCAGCCGACAGGGGGGGAGGACTAATGAAAAACTGTTTTTT.

This clone showed up just once. J is TRBJ2-3 and V is TRBV7-3; TRBD2 agrees at 7 bases. CDR3 length: 14 residues. Germline assignment: CDR1 SGHTA and CDR2 FQGTGA. Unmatched junction bases numbered 4, after V lost 2 bases and J lost 5 bases. Here the CDR3 DNA reads TGTGCCAGCAGCTTACGGGCTAGCGGAGATACGCAGTATTTT. It specifies CASSLRASGDTQYF.

The rearrangement joins TRBV5-8 to TRBJ2-1, with 9 positions matching TRBD2. This CDR3 spans 15 amino acids. Per germline, CDR1 SGHTS and CDR2 YDEGEE. The V and J ends lost 6 bases and 7 bases, in that order; junction bases with no gene match: 11. The CDR3 reads CASTTAGGPGNEQFF. The CDR3 DNA is TGTGCCAGCACAACGGCGGGGGGGCCGGGGAATGAGCAGTTCTTC.

The chain carries TRBV18 and TRBJ2-2; the match to TRBD1 covers 11 bases. There are 17 residues in the CDR3. V shed 3 bases and J 2 bases; nucleotides not matched to a gene: 5. CDR1 KGHSH and CDR2 LQKENI come from the germline V gene. This CDR3 is CASSPPDRGRNTGELFF. The CDR3 DNA sequence: TGTGCCAGCTCACCGCCGGACAGGGGGCGCAACACCGGGGAGCTGTTTTTT.

A few counts support this clone. This chain joins TRBV10-3 and TRBJ2-5; possible D gene TRBD1, 5 bases. The CDR3 contains 13 residues. Germline V CDR1 and CDR2: ENHRY, SYGVKD. V was shortened by 2 bases and J by 5 bases, with 9 bases between the two germline ends. The chain's CDR3 is CAISERGGETQYF. The CDR3 nucleotides are TGTGCCATCAGTGAGAGGGGTGGGGAGACCCAGTACTTC.

The rearrangement links TRBV24-1 to TRBJ2-7; TRBD1 agrees at 9 bases. This CDR3 is built from 15 residues. The V segment lost 5 bases and the J segment 2 bases; nucleotides outside the gene matches: 6. CDR1 KGHDR and CDR2 SFDVKD come from the germline V gene. The CDR3 reads CATSVGTGRAYEQYF. DNA for the CDR3: TGTGCCACCAGTGTTGGGACAGGGCGCGCCTACGAGCAGTACTTC.